The rows below give T cell receptor beta chains drawn from one sample of a study of blood T cell repertoires in COVID-19. Sequenced by immunoSEQ multiplex PCR; TCRdb stores in-frame clones only, minus some. The top ten clones hold roughly a tenth of a sample with fewer than 350,000 clones, about nine tenths of them seen once. Sequenced sample: peripheral blood. The receptors were sampled from a man under 40 with COVID-19, enrolled during active disease. Each CDR3 is given with its conserved first and last residue. The D gene is left open where the match is weak. The size entry is marked missing in some rows and otherwise reads once, few, many or a size class.

J	D	V	size	CDR3	DNA
TRBJ1-6	.	TRBV6-6	.	CASSLQTARGSYNSPLHF	TGTGCCAGCAGTCTACAGACGGCCAGGGGCTCCTATAATTCACCCCTCCACTTT
TRBJ1-6	TRBD1	TRBV27	.	CASSLQGQGRSPLHF	TGTGCCAGCAGTTTACAAGGACAGGGGAGGTCACCCCTCCACTTT
TRBJ1-6	.	TRBV28	.	CASLSYNSPLHF	TGTGCCAGCCTCTCCTATAATTCACCCCTCCACTTT
TRBJ2-4	.	TRBV14	.	CASSQQAGLALNIQYF	TGTGCCAGCAGCCAGCAAGCTGGACTGGCCTTAAACATTCAGTACTTC
TRBJ1-2	TRBD1	TRBV4-1	.	CASSQERTGARVMGYTF	TGCGCCAGCAGCCAAGAGAGGACAGGGGCTAGGGTTATGGGCTACACCTTC
TRBJ2-7	TRBD2	TRBV9	.	CASSRGLAGTTYEQYF	TGTGCCAGCAGCCGTGGACTAGCGGGGACAACCTACGAGCAGTACTTC
TRBJ2-7	.	TRBV7-2	.	CASSLGGGGAYEQYF	TGTGCCAGCAGCTTAGGAGGGGGGGGAGCCTACGAGCAGTACTTC
TRBJ2-5	.	TRBV5-4	.	CASSLASQETQYF	TGTGCCAGCAGCTTGGCCAGTCAAGAGACCCAGTACTTC
TRBJ2-3	.	TRBV7-2	.	CASSLSRVTDTQYF	TGTGCCAGCAGCTTAAGCAGGGTCACAGATACGCAGTATTTT
TRBJ2-7	TRBD1	TRBV18	.	CASSPIQPGQDGYEQYF	TGTGCCAGCTCACCAATCCAACCGGGACAGGACGGCTACGAGCAGTACTTC
TRBJ2-7	.	TRBV21-1	.	CASQEGPLEQYF	TGTGCCAGTCAGGAGGGACCCTTGGAGCAGTACTTC
TRBJ2-1	TRBD1	TRBV28	.	CASSLYQGAVDEQFF	TGTGCCAGCAGTTTATACCAGGGGGCAGTGGATGAGCAGTTCTTC
TRBJ2-2	TRBD2	TRBV3-1/TRBV3-2	.	CASSPHGVAGGTGELFF	TGTGCCAGCAGCCCACATGGGGTAGCGGGAGGGACCGGGGAGCTGTTTTTT
TRBJ1-5	TRBD1	TRBV12-5	.	CASVSQTGGFQPQHF	TGTGCTAGTGTTTCCCAGACAGGGGGGTTTCAGCCCCAGCATTTT
TRBJ2-6	TRBD2	TRBV5-1	once	CARSLRGGFNSGANVLTF	TGCGCCCGCAGCTTGCGGGGGGGCTTTAATTCTGGGGCCAACGTCCTGACTTTC
TRBJ1-1	TRBD1	TRBV18	.	CASSPRQTGGHTEAFF	TGTGCCAGCTCACCGCGGCAGACAGGGGGCCACACTGAAGCTTTCTTT
TRBJ2-5	.	TRBV20-1	few	CSAPNRETQYF	TGCAGTGCCCCTAACCGGGAGACCCAGTACTTC
TRBJ2-1	.	TRBV5-4	.	CASSLRTAYNEQFF	TGTGCCAGCAGCTTGAGGACAGCATACAATGAGCAGTTCTTC
TRBJ1-2	.	TRBV21-1	.	CASSSPRQGAVEDYGYTF	TGTGCCAGCAGCAGTCCCCGACAGGGGGCAGTGGAAGACTATGGCTACACCTTC
TRBJ2-7	.	TRBV5-1	.	CASSLAEQGTYEQYF	TGCGCCAGCAGCTTGGCCGAACAGGGAACCTACGAGCAGTACTTC
TRBJ2-1	.	TRBV7-9	.	CASRGGGPNEQFF	TGTGCCAGCAGAGGGGGAGGGCCCAATGAGCAGTTCTTC
TRBJ2-7	.	TRBV28	.	CASSSGTYYEQYF	TGTGCCAGCAGTTCCGGGACATACTACGAGCAGTACTTC
TRBJ1-3	.	TRBV28	.	CASSFGGAGAGNTIYF	TGTGCCAGCAGTTTCGGGGGGGCAGGGGCTGGAAACACCATATATTTT
TRBJ2-7	TRBD2	TRBV5-6	.	CASSWLTSGGHYEQYF	TGTGCCAGCAGCTGGTTGACTAGCGGGGGCCACTACGAGCAGTACTTC
TRBJ2-1	TRBD2	TRBV11-2	.	CASSLGGGVAFF	TGTGCCAGCAGCTTAGGCGGGGGGGTCGCGTTCTTC
TRBJ1-4	TRBD1	TRBV7-9	.	CASSFGTGALNEKLFF	TGTGCCAGCAGCTTCGGAACAGGGGCCCTGAATGAAAAACTGTTTTTT
TRBJ2-7	.	TRBV15	.	CATSPDSSYEQYF	TGTGCCACCAGCCCGGACAGCTCCTACGAGCAGTACTTC
TRBJ2-1	.	TRBV21-1	.	CASSKAETSGGSYNEQFF	TGTGCCAGCAGCAAAGCTGAGACTAGCGGGGGCTCCTACAATGAGCAGTTCTTC
TRBJ1-2	.	TRBV28	.	CASSPNRPTGRGGYTF	TGTGCCAGCAGTCCCAATCGCCCCACAGGGAGAGGCGGCTACACCTTC
TRBJ2-1	.	TRBV5-1	.	CASSGTGNNEQFF	TGCGCCAGCAGCGGAACAGGGAACAATGAGCAGTTCTTC
TRBJ2-2	TRBD1	TRBV7-9	few	CASSLPGGGGRTGELFF	TGTGCCAGCAGCTTGCCAGGGGGCGGAGGCCGCACCGGGGAGCTGTTTTTT
TRBJ2-3	TRBD1	TRBV6-2/TRBV6-3	.	CASSPPGTGGTDTQYF	TGTGCCAGCAGTCCCCCTGGGACAGGGGGCACAGATACGCAGTATTTT
TRBJ2-7	TRBD2	TRBV27	.	CASTLYSGLAGEGNEQYF	TGTGCCAGCACCTTATATAGTGGACTAGCGGGAGAGGGAAACGAGCAGTACTTC
TRBJ2-7	TRBD1	TRBV30	once	CAWSVPGTGRRAQYF	TGTGCCTGGAGTGTACCCGGGACAGGGAGGAGAGCGCAGTACTTC
TRBJ1-5	TRBD1	TRBV15	.	CATSRYWDSDSNQPQHF	TGTGCCACCAGCCGCTACTGGGACAGCGATAGCAATCAGCCCCAGCATTTT
TRBJ2-7	.	TRBV7-9	.	CASSLGAGYYEQYF	TGTGCCAGCAGCTTAGGTGCGGGGTATTACGAGCAGTACTTC
TRBJ1-2	TRBD1	TRBV6-6	few	CASSPADRVYGYTF	TGTGCCAGCAGCCCTGCGGACAGGGTATATGGCTACACCTTC
TRBJ2-7	TRBD1	TRBV6-2/TRBV6-3	.	CASSSPSWGQIYEQYF	TGTGCCAGCAGTTCCCCTTCGTGGGGACAGATTTACGAGCAGTACTTC
TRBJ1-1	TRBD1	TRBV5-1	.	CASSVQGAYGPNTEAFF	TGCGCCAGCAGCGTACAGGGGGCTTATGGACCGAACACTGAAGCTTTCTTT
TRBJ2-3	.	TRBV5-6	.	CASSLLDTQYF	TGTGCCAGCAGCTTGCTCGATACGCAGTATTTT
TRBJ2-1	.	TRBV5-1	.	CASSTSEVYNEQFF	TGCGCCAGCAGTACTAGTGAGGTTTACAATGAGCAGTTCTTC
TRBJ2-7	.	TRBV27	.	CATTETGSSYEQYF	TGTGCCACGACTGAAACAGGGAGCTCCTACGAGCAGTACTTC
TRBJ2-4	TRBD2	TRBV6-2/TRBV6-3	.	CASSYESGGVAKNIQYF	TGTGCCAGCAGTTACGAGAGCGGGGGGGTAGCCAAAAACATTCAGTACTTC
TRBJ1-2	.	TRBV28	.	CASLQGVVGYTF	TGTGCCAGCCTACAGGGTGTGGTTGGCTACACCTTC
TRBJ1-5	.	TRBV28	.	CASISAQGDQPQHF	TGTGCCAGCATCTCGGCACAGGGAGATCAGCCCCAGCATTTT
TRBJ1-5	TRBD1	TRBV7-3	once	CASRPYRGREYSNQPQHF	TGTGCCAGCAGGCCCTACAGGGGCAGGGAGTATAGCAATCAGCCCCAGCATTTT
TRBJ1-1	.	TRBV9	.	CASSPPTGPNTEAFF	TGTGCCAGCAGCCCCCCGACAGGCCCGAACACTGAAGCTTTCTTT
TRBJ1-1	.	TRBV19	.	CASSIYGGRDTEAFF	TGTGCCAGTAGTATTTACGGCGGAAGAGACACTGAAGCTTTCTTT
TRBJ2-7	.	TRBV18	few	CASSPPGGLYEQYF	TGTGCCAGCTCACCACCCGGGGGGCTCTACGAGCAGTACTTC
TRBJ2-1	TRBD2	TRBV10-2	.	CASSELAGVGEQFF	TGCGCCAGCAGTGAGCTAGCGGGAGTGGGTGAGCAGTTCTTC
TRBJ2-7	.	TRBV15	.	CATSRDGGLGSYEQYF	TGTGCCACCAGCAGAGATGGCGGGCTGGGGTCCTACGAGCAGTACTTC
TRBJ2-3	.	TRBV28	.	CASKEGDTQYF	TGTGCCAGCAAAGAGGGAGATACGCAGTATTTT